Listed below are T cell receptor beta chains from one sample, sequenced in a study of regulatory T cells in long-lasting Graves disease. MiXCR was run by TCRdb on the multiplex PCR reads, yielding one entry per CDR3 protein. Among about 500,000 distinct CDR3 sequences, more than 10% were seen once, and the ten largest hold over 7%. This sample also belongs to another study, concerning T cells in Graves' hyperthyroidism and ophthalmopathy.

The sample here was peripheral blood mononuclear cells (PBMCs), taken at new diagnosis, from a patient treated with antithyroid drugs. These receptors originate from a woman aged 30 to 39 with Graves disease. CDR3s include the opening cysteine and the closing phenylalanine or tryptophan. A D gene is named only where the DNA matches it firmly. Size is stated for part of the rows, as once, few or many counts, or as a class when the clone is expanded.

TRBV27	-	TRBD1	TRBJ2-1	TGTGCCAGCAGTTGGTCAGGGGGCGAAATTGAGCAGTTCTTC	CASSWSGGEIEQFF
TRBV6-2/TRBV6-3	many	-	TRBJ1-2	TGTGCCAGCAGCCACTACGGGGGTCCAGCTAACTATGGCTACACCTTC	CASSHYGGPANYGYTF
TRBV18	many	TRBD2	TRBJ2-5	TGTGCCAGCTCACCACCGCAGGGAGGGGAGACCCAGTACTTC	CASSPPQGGETQYF
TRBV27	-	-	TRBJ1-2	TGTGCCAGCAGTTTAAAAGCTCGGGGTGGTGTGGTCTATGGCCACACCTTC	CASSLKARGGVVYGHTF
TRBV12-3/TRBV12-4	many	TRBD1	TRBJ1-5	TGTGCCACTCCACTACTCCAGGGGGATGGGTACAATCAGCCCCAGCATTTT	CATPLLQGDGYNQPQHF
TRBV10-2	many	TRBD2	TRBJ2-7	TGCGCCAGCAAGAGAGGTGGGGGGGGGTCTACCTACGAGCAGTACTTC	CASKRGGGGSTYEQYF
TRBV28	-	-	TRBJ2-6	TGTGCCAGCAGTTTGCCAGGGGCCTCCTCTGGGGCCAACGTCCTGACTTTC	CASSLPGASSGANVLTF
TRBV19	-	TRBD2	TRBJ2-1	TGTGCCAGTACCCGGACTAGTCTGAGCTCCTACAATGAGCAGTTCTTC	CASTRTSLSSYNEQFF
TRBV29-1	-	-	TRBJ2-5	TGCAGCGTTGACAGGGGATGGTACCAAGAGACCCAGTACTTC	CSVDRGWYQETQYF
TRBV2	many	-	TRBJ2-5	TGTGCCAGCAGTGGGGATTGGGTGCAAGAGACCCAGTACTTC	CASSGDWVQETQYF
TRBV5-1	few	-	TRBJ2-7	TGCGCCAGCAGCTTGGCCGGCGACGCCTACGAGCAGTACTTC	CASSLAGDAYEQYF
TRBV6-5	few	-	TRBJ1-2	TGTGCCAGCAGTTACCGGTTTACTTATGGCTACACCTTC	CASSYRFTYGYTF
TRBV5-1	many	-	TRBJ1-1	TGCGCCAGCAGCGATCAGGGGCTCAACACTGAAGCTTTCTTT	CASSDQGLNTEAFF
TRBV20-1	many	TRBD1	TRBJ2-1	TGCAGTGCTAGAACGACAGGGGGGAATCACAATGAGCAGTTCTTC	CSARTTGGNHNEQFF
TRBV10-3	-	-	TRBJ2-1	TGTGCCATCAGTGAGGACAGGTACAATGAGCAGTTCTTC	CAISEDRYNEQFF
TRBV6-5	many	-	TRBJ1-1	TGTGCCAGCAGTTATTCCGGGACGGAACATGCTGAAGCTTTCTTT	CASSYSGTEHAEAFF
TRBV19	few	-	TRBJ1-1	TGTGCCAGTAGCCTGGGACACCTCACTGAAGCTTTCTTT	CASSLGHLTEAFF
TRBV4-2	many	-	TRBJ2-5	TGTGCCAGCAGCCAAGATCCCCGGGGGGCGGAGACCCAGTACTTC	CASSQDPRGAETQYF
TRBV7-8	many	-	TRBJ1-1	TGTGCCAGCAGCCCAGAGGGCGACAGACTGAACACTGAAGCTTTCTTT	CASSPEGDRLNTEAFF
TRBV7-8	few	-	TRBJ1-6	TGTGCCAGCAAAGCTGGGCGGATGGGCTCCTATAATTCACCCCTCCACTTT	CASKAGRMGSYNSPLHF
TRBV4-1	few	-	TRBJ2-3	TGCGCCAGCAGCCAAGTGGGGGTTTGGGGAGCCCTCGGGGTCCCAGATACGCAGTATTTT	CASSQVGVWGALGVPDTQYF
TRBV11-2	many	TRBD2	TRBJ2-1	TGTGCCAGCACCCTTTTTTTCGGCGGGAGCTCCTACAATGAGCAGTTCTTC	CASTLFFGGSSYNEQFF
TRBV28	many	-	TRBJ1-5	TGTGCCAGCACCCCGGCGGGTGCGGATCAGCCCCAGCATTTT	CASTPAGADQPQHF
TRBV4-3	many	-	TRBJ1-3	TGCGCCAGCAGCAGAGTAGGCTCTGGAAACACCATATATTTT	CASSRVGSGNTIYF
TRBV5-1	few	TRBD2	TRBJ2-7	TGCGCCAGCAGCTTAGGACTAGCGGGACGGAACTACGAGCAGTACTTC	CASSLGLAGRNYEQYF
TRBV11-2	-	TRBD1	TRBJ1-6	TGTGCCAGCAGACCACAAGGGACAGGGGGTAATTCACCCCTCCACTTT	CASRPQGTGGNSPLHF
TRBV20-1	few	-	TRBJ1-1	TGCAGTGCTAGAGATCGAAGGGGAAGAGGACAGATGAACACTGAAGCTTTCTTT	CSARDRRGRGQMNTEAFF
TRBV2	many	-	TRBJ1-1	TGTGCCAGCAGTTTCACGGCCTCAGGGACGTCTGAAGCTTTCTTT	CASSFTASGTSEAFF
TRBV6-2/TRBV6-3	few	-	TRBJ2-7	TGTGCCAGCAGTTACTCGTACAGTGGATACGAGCAGTACTTC	CASSYSYSGYEQYF